This T cell receptor (beta chain) was documented in a study of shared clonotypes between healthy human individuals. For this clone: Antigen unknown.

Study-level findings and limits: A generally larger estimated richness was seen in naive subsets than in memory subsets. Roughly 5% of naive CD4 clonotypes were shared across several donors.

The CDR3 is made up of 14 amino acids. Germline V CDR1 and CDR2: SQVTM, ANQGSEA. V was shortened by 7 bases and J by 2 bases, with 17 bases between the two germline ends. The repertoire was sequenced with immunoSEQ multiplex PCR; TCRdb's copy has only in-frame clones and lacks some. The sample contains 2.3 million or so clones, 80% to 95% of which appear only once. The sequence came from a man younger than 30 in good health. Some clones in this sample may be carry-over from other donors' samples. The rearrangement links TRBV29-1 to TRBJ2-5; D is perhaps TRBD1 or TRBD2 (5 bases each). Specimen: naive CD4+ T cells from PBMCs. Documented subset: CD45RA+ positively selected. CDR3 sequence (DNA): TGCAGCGGCTCGGGACGACTGTTACAAGAGACCCAGTACTTC. Translation: CSGSGRLLQETQYF.